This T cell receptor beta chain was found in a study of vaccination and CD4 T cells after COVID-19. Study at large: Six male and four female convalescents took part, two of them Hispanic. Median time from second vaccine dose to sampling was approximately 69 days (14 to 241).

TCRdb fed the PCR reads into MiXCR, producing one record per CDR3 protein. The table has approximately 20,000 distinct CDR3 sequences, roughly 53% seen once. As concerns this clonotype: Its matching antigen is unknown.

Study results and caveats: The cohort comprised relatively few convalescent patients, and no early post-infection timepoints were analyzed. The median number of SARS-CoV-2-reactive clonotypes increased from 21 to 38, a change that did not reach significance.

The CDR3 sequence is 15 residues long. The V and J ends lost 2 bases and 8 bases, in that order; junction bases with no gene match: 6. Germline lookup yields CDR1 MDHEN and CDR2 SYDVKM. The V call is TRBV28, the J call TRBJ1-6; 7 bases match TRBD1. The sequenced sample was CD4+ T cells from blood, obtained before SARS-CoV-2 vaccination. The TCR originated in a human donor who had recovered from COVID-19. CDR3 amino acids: CASSLLQGPDSPLHF. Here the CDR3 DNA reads TGTGCCAGCAGTTTACTACAGGGGCCTGATTCACCCCTCCACTTT.